Following are 16 T cell receptor beta chains from one sample sequenced in a study of T cells in Graves' hyperthyroidism and ophthalmopathy. Researchers took RNA transcripts and amplified the TCR beta CDR3 regions from them. Using the HTBI primer set, a first-round RT-PCR was run on the TCR CDR3. In TCRdb, the multiplex PCR reads were re-called with MiXCR into one record per CDR3 protein. The sample records roughly 420,000 distinct CDR3 sequences, roughly an eighth being singletons. The sequencing input was blood. The receptors come from a woman younger than 30 with Graves' hyperthyroidism.

Note on this clonotype: One base away lies a much larger clone, so this may be a sequencing read error. The V call is TRBV6-1, the J call TRBJ1-3; D is perhaps TRBD1 (6 bases). Germline V gene lookup returns CDR1 MNHNS and CDR2 SASEGT. CDR3 length: 14 residues. CDR3 sequence reads: CATQQGFGGNTMYF. The CDR3 DNA reads TGTGCCACACAGCAGGGGTTTGGTGGAAACACCATGTATTTT.

This clonotype has more than one count but fewer than ten. No conserved phenylalanine or tryptophan is present at the end of the CDR3, so a read error is the likely explanation. The chain couples TRBV6-4 to TRBJ2-3; 8 bases agree with TRBD2. Per the germline V gene, CDR1 is MRHNA and CDR2 is SNTAGT. Trimming cost V 3 bases and J 2 bases; bases outside gene matches: 4. This CDR3 comprises 15 residues. CDR3 loop: CASSELAGHTDTQYL. The CDR3 DNA is TGTGCCAGCAGTGAGTTAGCGGGACACACAGATACGCAGTATTTA.

This clonotype has ten or more counts. The chain recombines TRBV5-6 with TRBJ1-2; D unclear. Trimming pared 1 base from V and 7 bases from J, leaving 5 bases between. The CDR3 runs 11 residues. Germline assignment: CDR1 SGHDT and CDR2 YYEEEE. As DNA, the CDR3 is TGTGCCAGCAGCTTGAAAGGTGGCTACACCTTC. Translating it yields CASSLKGGYTF.

This clonotype occurred many times. J is TRBJ1-5 and V is TRBV28; weak D call: TRBD1 (6 bases). Per germline, CDR1 MDHEN and CDR2 SYDVKM. The CDR3 has 15 residues. V lost 5 bases and J lost 4, with 15 bases in between. For the CDR3, the DNA is TGTGCCAGCAGTCCTGCTGGACAGCCTAATCAGCCCCAGCATTTT. It yields the protein CASSPAGQPNQPQHF.

This clonotype was recorded at least ten times. The chain combines TRBV6-5 with TRBJ1-1; 11 bases line up with TRBD1. Per germline, CDR1 MNHEY and CDR2 SVGAGI. The ends lost 2 bases at V and 4 bases at J; junction bases unmatched: 3. This CDR3 has 15 amino acids. CDR3 DNA: TGTGCCAGCAGTTACCCGGACAGGGGGCTCACTGAAGCTTTCTTT. Protein: CASSYPDRGLTEAFF.

This clonotype was seen many times. The chain couples TRBV2 to TRBJ1-5; no firm D call. Germline V gene lookup returns CDR1 SNHLY and CDR2 FYNNEI. The CDR3 length is 14 residues. V was pared by 2 bases and J by 4 bases, with 9 bases between. The CDR3: CASSELAGNQPQHF. CDR3 DNA sequence: TGTGCCAGCAGTGAACTCGCGGGGAATCAGCCCCAGCATTTT. Full variable domain (outside the CDR3, taken from reference TRBV2 and TRBJ1-5): EPEVTQTPSHQVTQMGQEVILRCVPISNHLYFYWYRQILGQKVEFLVSFYNNEISEKSEIFDDQFSVERPDGSNFTLKIRSTKLEDSAMYFCASSELAGNQPQHFGDGTRLSIL.

This clonotype was recorded many times. This sequence joins TRBV11-2 and TRBJ2-1; 10 nucleotides match TRBD2. CDR3 length: 14 residues. V trimming: 8 bases; J trimming: 3 bases; junction bases outside the gene matches: 4. Germline lookup yields CDR1 SGHAT and CDR2 FQNNGV. The chain's CDR3 is CASRPSGSYNEQFF. As DNA, the CDR3 is TGTGCCAGCCGCCCTAGCGGGAGCTACAATGAGCAGTTCTTC.

This clonotype appeared many times. The chain recombines TRBV14 with TRBJ2-3; 9 positions agree with TRBD2. Per germline, CDR1 SGHDN and CDR2 FVKESK. Germline trimming cut 1 base from V and 3 bases from J; bases unmatched to any gene: 5. There are 16 residues in the CDR3. The CDR3 region is CASSQGASGVTDTQYF. In nucleotides, the CDR3 is TGTGCCAGCAGCCAAGGTGCTAGCGGGGTAACAGATACGCAGTATTTT.

CDR3 sequence reads: CASSVNGVSNQPQHF. CDR3 nucleotide sequence: TGTGCCAGTAGCGTGAATGGGGTTAGCAATCAGCCCCAGCATTTT. The rearrangement joins TRBV19 to TRBJ1-5; D is undetermined. This CDR3 spans 15 amino acids. The V gene lost 6 bases and the J gene lost 0 bases, with 12 bases spanning the gap. Germline V gene lookup returns CDR1 LNHDA and CDR2 SQIVND (reference sequence).

This clonotype showed up just a few times. The V call is TRBV18, the J call TRBJ2-1; TRBD1 aligns across 8 bases. V was clipped by 3 bases and J by 2 bases; unmatched bases: 6. The germline V gene encodes CDR1 KGHSH and CDR2 LQKENI. This CDR3 has 16 amino acids. The CDR3 bases are TGTGCCAGCTCACCCACAGGGGGTGGGGCCTACAATGAGCAGTTCTTC. Translated: CASSPTGGGAYNEQFF.

The chain links TRBV4-2 to TRBJ2-3; TRBD2 aligns across 7 bases. CDR1 is LGHNA and CDR2 is YNFKEQ in the germline V gene. V lost 6 bases to trimming and J lost 5 bases; unmatched junction nucleotides: 11. The CDR3 covers 15 residues. The CDR3 coding sequence is TGTGCCAGCAGACAGACTAGCTCCGGACGAGATACGCAGTATTTT. Translated: CASRQTSSGRDTQYF.

The J gene is TRBJ2-3, the V gene TRBV9; TRBD2 matches 10 bases. The ends lost 4 bases at V and 3 bases at J; junction bases unmatched: 11. Germline-derived CDR1 and CDR2 are SGDLS and YYNGEE. The CDR3 has 17 amino acids. CDR3 sequence: CASSPRAGGPITDTQYF. CDR3 DNA sequence: TGTGCCAGCAGCCCACGAGCGGGAGGGCCTATTACAGATACGCAGTATTTT.

This clonotype was seen ten or more times. DNA of the CDR3: TGTGCCAGCAGTAAAGACAGGGGTAATGAAAAACTGTTTTTT. Amino acids: CASSKDRGNEKLFF. The chain links TRBV12-3 or TRBV12-4 to TRBJ1-4; 8 bases fit TRBD1. The CDR3 is 14 residues long. The junction had 3 bases not matched to a gene; V was cut back by 5 bases and J by 4 bases.

This clonotype was seen repeatedly, ten times or more. This chain connects TRBV6-2 or TRBV6-3 to TRBJ1-4; D is unresolved. The CDR3 loop spans 13 amino acids. Germline V lookup: CDR1 MNHEY, CDR2 SVGEGT. V was trimmed by 3 bases and J by 6 bases, leaving 8 bases between them. In nucleotides, the CDR3 is TGTGCCAGCAGTTATCTTCAGGATGAAAAACTGTTTTTT. Protein product: CASSYLQDEKLFF.

This clonotype was seen more than once but under ten times. This chain joins TRBV12-3 or TRBV12-4 and TRBJ1-3; the D is unclear. The CDR3 spans 13 residues. V was cut by 7 bases and J by 4 bases, with 11 bases left in between. The CDR3 DNA reads as TGTGCCAGCACGGTTTTAAGGGGAAACACCATATATTTT. Its protein product is CASTVLRGNTIYF.

This clonotype was picked up a small number of times. The chain combines TRBV29-1 with TRBJ1-2; possibly TRBD1 for D (6 bases). The V gene lost 5 bases and the J gene lost 4 bases, with 17 bases spanning the gap. Germline CDR1 SQVTM, CDR2 ANQGSEA. This CDR3 is built from 14 residues. CDR3 bases: TGCAGCGTTACTAAGGGGGGGGGGAGCTATGGCTACACCTTC. Translated: CSVTKGGGSYGYTF.